The 17 T cell receptor beta chains in this list originate from one sample, sequenced in a study of T cells in Graves' hyperthyroidism and ophthalmopathy. The source material, RNA transcripts, was used to amplify TCR beta CDR3 regions. The study used the HTBI primer set for a first-round RT-PCR of the TCR CDR3. In TCRdb, the multiplex PCR reads were re-called with MiXCR into one record per CDR3 protein. The repertoire consists of 350,000 to 400,000 distinct CDR3 sequences, with over 15% occurring once and the leading ten covering about 3.5%. Sequencing used blood. The receptors were gathered from a woman aged 18-29 years with Graves' hyperthyroidism.

This clonotype occurred many times. V and J are TRBV2 and TRBJ1-1, with D perhaps matching TRBD1 (5 bases). Germline assignment: CDR1 SNHLY and CDR2 FYNNEI. V lost 2 bases to trimming and J lost 10 bases, with 11 bases between them. The CDR3 has 12 amino acids. CDR3 nucleotide sequence: TGTGCCAGCAGTGAAAGTTTGGGGGGAGCTTTCTTT. As protein: CASSESLGGAFF.

This clonotype was observed many times. The CDR3, as DNA: TGTGCCAGTAGTATAACGGGTAACTCCGCCTACGAGCAGTACTTC. The encoded protein is CASSITGNSAYEQYF. The chain recombines TRBV19 with TRBJ2-7; D is uncertain. Germline V gives CDR1 LNHDA, CDR2 SQIVND (reference sequence). V lost 2 bases and J lost 2, with 13 bases in between. This CDR3 is built from 15 residues.

This clonotype has a count of ten or more. The rearrangement links TRBV7-9 to TRBJ1-1; 8 bases line up with TRBD1. Looked up from germline, CDR1 is SEHNR and CDR2 is FQNEAQ (reference sequence). The ends lost 8 bases at V and 0 bases at J; junction bases unmatched: 5. This CDR3 has 14 residues. The CDR3 reads CASEQGVVNTEAFF. As DNA, the CDR3 is TGTGCCAGCGAACAGGGGGTTGTGAACACTGAAGCTTTCTTT.

This clonotype has ten or more counts. The gene calls are TRBV19 and TRBJ2-5; D possibly matches TRBD1 or TRBD2 (5 bases each). V lost 8 bases and J lost 3, with 13 bases in between. Germline V gene lookup returns CDR1 LNHDA and CDR2 SQIVND (reference sequence). The CDR3 sequence is 13 residues long. The CDR3 nucleotides read TGTGCCAGTTCGCAGGGAGCCGAAGAGACCCAGTACTTC. It encodes CASSQGAEETQYF.

This clonotype has only a few counts. The V and J genes are TRBV12-3 or TRBV12-4 and TRBJ2-4; TRBD1 aligns across 7 bases. The CDR3 covers 16 residues. The trim removed 5 bases at V and 0 bases at J, leaving 7 bases unmatched. The CDR3 reads CASSPRGFLAKNIQYF. The CDR3, as DNA: TGTGCCAGCAGTCCCAGGGGGTTCCTAGCCAAAAACATTCAGTACTTC.

This clonotype was detected many times. V gene TRBV5-1 combines with J gene TRBJ1-1, with D uncertain. Germline CDR1 SGHRS, CDR2 YFSETQ. CDR3 length: 16 amino acids. V was shortened by 0 bases and J by 2 bases, with 14 bases between the two germline ends. CDR3 in DNA: TGCGCCAGCAGCTTGGGGTCGCAGGCGCAAAACACTGAAGCTTTCTTT. Translation: CASSLGSQAQNTEAFF. Combining the CDR3 with reference TRBV5-1 and TRBJ1-1 gives the whole variable domain KAGVTQTPRYLIKTRGQQVTLSCSPISGHRSVSWYQQTPGQGLQFLFEYFSETQRNKGNFPGRFSGRQFSNSRSEMNVSTLELGDSALYLCASSLGSQAQNTEAFFGQGTRLTVV.

This clonotype has a count of ten or more. The V call is TRBV7-9, the J call TRBJ2-7, with 7 bases fitting TRBD1. Losses at the gene ends were 6 bases for V and 3 bases for J; bases not matched to a gene: 5. The CDR3 runs to 13 residues. Germline CDR1 and CDR2: SEHNR and FQNEAQ (reference sequence). This chain's CDR3 is CASRRQGFYEQYF. DNA for the CDR3: TGTGCCAGCAGAAGACAGGGTTTCTACGAGCAGTACTTC.

This clonotype has ten or more counts. The chain links TRBV6-1 to TRBJ1-2; D uncertain. V lost 7 bases and J lost 0, with 15 bases in between. This CDR3 comprises 15 residues. CDR1 and CDR2 from the germline V gene are MNHNS and SASEGT. The CDR3 loop is CASTQGGPANYGYTF. The CDR3 bases are TGTGCCAGCACACAAGGAGGTCCCGCTAACTATGGCTACACCTTC.

This clonotype was seen repeatedly, ten times or more. The rearrangement links TRBV9 to TRBJ2-7; 8 bases map to TRBD1. The CDR3 is 14 residues long. V was clipped by 4 bases and J by 6 bases; unmatched bases: 9. Germline CDR1 reads SGDLS; CDR2 reads YYNGEE. CDR3 loop: CASSFKWTGSEQYF. CDR3 sequence (DNA): TGTGCCAGCAGCTTCAAGTGGACAGGGAGCGAGCAGTACTTC.

This clonotype was observed many times. For the CDR3, the DNA is TGTGCCATCAGAGGGACAGCCTCCTACGAGCAGTACTTC. It specifies CAIRGTASYEQYF. The chain uses TRBV10-3 and TRBJ2-7, with 7 bases lining up with TRBD1. This CDR3 contains 13 residues. Germline-derived CDR1 and CDR2 are ENHRY and SYGVKD. The V gene end was trimmed by 6 bases and the J gene end by 0 bases; junction bases not matched to a gene: 2.

This clonotype has a single count. The rearrangement links TRBV13 to TRBJ1-2, with a possible D match to TRBD1 (5 bases). The germline V gene encodes CDR1 PRHDT and CDR2 FYEKMQ (reference sequence). Trimming took 0 bases from V and 6 from J, leaving 11 bases between them. The CDR3 has 14 residues. CDR3 in amino acids: CASSLGAGSNGYTF. CDR3 coding DNA: TGTGCCAGCAGCTTAGGGGCAGGGAGTAATGGCTACACCTTC.

The chain links TRBV6-4 to TRBJ1-2, with D tentatively TRBD1 (5 bases). Germline V lookup: CDR1 MRHNA, CDR2 SNTAGT. Trimming left V 7 bases short and J 3 bases short, with 24 bases between. The CDR3 is 17 amino acids. CDR3 in DNA: TGTGCCAGCAAGATGGGATATGGGGGTGGGGGGGACTATGGCTACACCTTC. It specifies CASKMGYGGGGDYGYTF.

This clonotype was recorded a few times. The genes are TRBV4-1 and TRBJ2-7, with 7 bases matching TRBD2. In germline, CDR1 is MGHRA, CDR2 YSYEKL. This CDR3 has 14 residues. The V segment lost 1 base and the J segment 7 bases; nucleotides outside the gene matches: 7. CDR3 bases: TGCGCCAGCAGCCAAGTCGGGGGGAGAAGGGAGCAGTACTTC. Its translation: CASSQVGGRREQYF.

This clonotype has a count of ten or more. The chain uses TRBV2 and TRBJ1-6; D is possibly TRBD1 (5 bases). The CDR3 has 16 amino acids. CDR1 is SNHLY, CDR2 FYNNEI, per germline. The V and J ends lost 6 bases and 3 bases respectively, with 15 bases between them. The CDR3 spells CASRGGGQGYNSPLHF. CDR3 in DNA: TGTGCCAGCAGGGGCGGCGGCCAGGGCTATAATTCACCCCTCCACTTT.

This clonotype showed up many times. The V gene is TRBV15, the J gene TRBJ1-5, with 7 bases lining up with TRBD1. This CDR3 has 14 residues. V lost 5 bases and J lost 6; bases outside the gene matches: 7. Germline-derived CDR1 and CDR2 are LNHNV and YYDKDF (reference sequence). CDR3 in amino acids: CATSSGTVGQPQHF. The DNA of the CDR3 is TGTGCCACCAGCTCCGGGACAGTGGGTCAGCCCCAGCATTTT.

The chain has TRBV18 and TRBJ1-5; 8 bases match TRBD1. CDR3 length equals 15 residues. The trim removed 5 bases at V and 10 bases at J, leaving 13 bases unmatched. CDR1 is KGHSH and CDR2 is LQKENI in the germline V gene. The CDR3 sequence: CASSMDRVRISPQHF. In nucleotides, the CDR3 is TGTGCCAGCTCAATGGACAGGGTACGGATCAGCCCCCAGCATTTT.

This clonotype was seen only a few times. The chain carries TRBV7-9 and TRBJ2-5, with 10 bases matching TRBD2. Looked up from germline, CDR1 is SEHNR and CDR2 is FQNEAQ (reference sequence). The CDR3 has 16 amino acids. With V trimmed by 6 bases and J by 1 base, 8 bases remained unmatched. The CDR3 DNA follows: TGTGCCAGCAGTCCAACTAGCGGGGAGGTCCAAGAGACCCAGTACTTC. Protein: CASSPTSGEVQETQYF.